This TCR beta chain stems from a study of shared clonotypes between healthy human individuals. In the study overall: Per donor, CD8 memory used one plate, CD8 naive used two, CD4 memory used three and CD4 naive used three.

Repertoires were generated with immunoSEQ multiplex PCR, while TCRdb's copy carries only in-frame clones and drops some. The data contain some 1,900,000 clones, approximately 94% of them singletons. The CDR3 consists of 17 residues. Terminally differentiated effector memory CD45RA+ cells were excluded from the naive CD8 cells, which were CD45RO-negative and positively selected for CCR7. The TCR originated in a man aged 18 to 35 in good health. Sequencing input: naive CD8+ T cells sorted from blood. The gene calls are TRBV21-1 and TRBJ1-5. TRBV21-1 is a listed pseudogene. CDR3 nucleotide sequence: TGTGCCAGCAGCAATAGCAGTGGGCAGGGGAGGGGTCAGCCCCAGCATTTT. This gives the protein CASSNSSGQGRGQPQHF.